A single sample is the source of the 22 T cell receptor beta chains below, sequenced in a study of T cells after yellow fever vaccination. One entry per CDR3 protein, called by TCRdb with MiXCR from the 5' RACE reads. The repertoire has fewer than 100,000 distinct CDR3 sequences, about 6% of them found once; the top ten carry about 38%. The sequenced sample was CD8+ T cells sorted from PBMCs, obtained 10 days after the yellow fever booster vaccination. These receptors all come from a man aged 18 to 35 who received the YFV17D yellow fever vaccine.

The chain employs TRBV20-1 and TRBJ1-6; a possible D gene is TRBD1 (6 bases). Trimming removed 5 bases at V and 4 bases at J, with 18 bases between. The CDR3 extends over 16 amino acids. CDR1 DFQATT and CDR2 SNEGSKA come from the germline V gene (reference sequence). CDR3 region: CSAQKKGHLYNSPLHF. CDR3 in DNA: TGCAGTGCTCAAAAAAAGGGACACCTTTATAATTCACCCCTCCACTTT.

In its sample, this clonotype was seen many times. The rearrangement uses TRBV6-2 or TRBV6-3 and TRBJ2-7; 7 bases map to TRBD1. Germline V lookup: CDR1 MNHEY, CDR2 SVGEGT. After removal of 0 bases from V and 3 bases from J, the junction contained 8 bases not matched to a gene. CDR3 size: 16 residues. CDR3 nucleotides: TGTGCCAGCAGTTACTCAAGCCGACAGGGTCGCTACGAGCAGTACTTC. Translation: CASSYSSRQGRYEQYF.

This clonotype was detected only a few times. V and J are TRBV27 and TRBJ1-5; no clear D gene. The CDR3 spans 14 residues. Trimming took 5 bases from V and 2 from J, leaving 10 bases between them. In germline, CDR1 is MNHEY, CDR2 SMNVEV (reference sequence). The CDR3 nucleotides read TGTGCCAGCAGTCCGGCAGGCCGCAATCAGCCCCAGCATTTT. This encodes CASSPAGRNQPQHF.

This clonotype was counted at least ten times. The V call is TRBV4-1, the J call TRBJ1-2; 8 bases map to TRBD1. The CDR3 is 17 amino acids. CDR1 and CDR2 from the germline V gene are MGHRA and YSYEKL. The trim removed 0 bases at V and 7 bases at J, leaving 13 bases unmatched. The DNA of the CDR3 is TGCGCCAGCAGCCAAGAAGTGGCAGGGGGCCTTGGAGGTGGCTACACCTTC. It is translated as CASSQEVAGGLGGGYTF.

This clonotype showed up many times. The chain uses TRBV12-3 or TRBV12-4 and TRBJ2-2; 8 positions match TRBD2. J lost 11 bases, V lost 11 bases, and 13 bases had no gene match. CDR3 length equals 13 residues. The CDR3 region is CAVRTGGPGELFF. CDR3 coding DNA: TGTGCCGTACGAACGGGGGGGCCGGGAGAGCTGTTTTTT.

This clonotype was picked up a small number of times. This chain uses TRBV7-3 with TRBJ2-3; the D gene is possibly TRBD1 (6 bases). CDR3 length: 14 residues. Per the germline V gene, CDR1 is SGHTA and CDR2 is FQGTGA. The V end lost 5 bases, the J end lost 1 base, and 10 bases lay between the germline ends. The CDR3 DNA is TGTGCCAGCAGCGATGCAGGGGGCACAGATACGCAGTATTTT. It translates to CASSDAGGTDTQYF.

This clonotype has a handful of counts. The chain combines TRBV7-8 with TRBJ2-7; possibly TRBD1 or TRBD2 for D (5 bases each). There are 13 residues in the CDR3. Deletions cut 4 bases from V and 3 bases from J, with 10 bases between. The germline V gene has CDR1 SGHVS and CDR2 FQNEAQ. The DNA of the CDR3 is TGTGCCAGCAGCTGGGGACCGTACTACGAGCAGTACTTC. This translates into CASSWGPYYEQYF.

The chain is built from TRBV30 and TRBJ2-3, with D possibly TRBD1 on 6 matching bases. V was shortened by 1 base and J by 5 bases, with 10 bases between the two germline ends. The CDR3 is made up of 13 amino acids. Germline CDR1 reads GTSNPN; CDR2 reads SVGIG (reference sequence). CDR3 nucleotide sequence: TGTGCCTGGAGTGAGCAGGGACAAGATACGCAGTATTTT. The encoded protein is CAWSEQGQDTQYF.

In this sample, this clonotype turned up a few times. V usage is TRBV19 and J usage is TRBJ1-5; 8 positions match TRBD1. CDR1 is LNHDA and CDR2 is SQIVND in the germline V gene (reference sequence). The CDR3 covers 16 residues. V dropped 5 bases and J dropped 4; count of bases not matched to a gene: 10. As DNA, the CDR3 is TGTGCCAGTAGTTCAGCTGGGACAGGCCTTAATCAGCCCCAGCATTTT. Residues: CASSSAGTGLNQPQHF.

This chain links TRBV27 with TRBJ2-3; D might be TRBD1 (5 bases). Germline V gives CDR1 MNHEY, CDR2 SMNVEV (reference sequence). CDR3 length: 13 residues. The ends were cut back, 4 bases at V and 4 bases at J, with 9 bases in the middle. The CDR3 DNA is TGTGCCAGCAGTTCGGACACTCCAGATACGCAGTATTTT. As protein: CASSSDTPDTQYF.

The V and J genes are TRBV4-2 and TRBJ2-1, with a possible D match to TRBD2 (5 bases). V dropped 5 bases and J dropped 8 bases, with 13 bases sitting between them. The length of the CDR3 is 13 residues. CDR1 is LGHNA and CDR2 is YNFKEQ in the germline V gene. CDR3 sequence reads: CASSFPPGDEQFF. CDR3 sequence (DNA): TGTGCCAGCAGCTTCCCCCCCGGGGATGAGCAGTTCTTC.

This chain uses TRBV4-1 with TRBJ1-2; D may be TRBD1 (5 bases). The CDR3 extends over 15 amino acids. From germline, CDR1 is MGHRA and CDR2 YSYEKL. With 0 bases removed from V and 0 bases from J, the gap between germline ends came to 8 bases. The CDR3 DNA is TGCGCCAGCAGCCAAGAGGGACGCTCTAACTATGGCTACACCTTC. Protein sequence: CASSQEGRSNYGYTF.

DNA of the CDR3: TGTGCCAGCAGCTGGGATGGCGGGAGAGATACGCAGTATTTT. Amino acid sequence: CASSWDGGRDTQYF. The V call is TRBV5-4, the J call TRBJ2-3; 7 bases match TRBD2. J gave up 5 bases and V 3 bases, and 6 bases lay outside the gene matches. The CDR3 length is 14 residues. The germline CDR1 and CDR2 sequences are SGHNT and YYREEE (reference sequence). The entire variable domain, with the rest obtained from reference TRBV5-4 and TRBJ2-3, is as follows: ETGVTQSPTHLIKTRGQQVTLRCSSQSGHNTVSWYQQALGQGPQFIFQYYREEENGRGNFPPRFSGLQFPNYSSELNVNALELDDSALYLCASSWDGGRDTQYFGPGTRLTVL.

In the case of this clonotype: A junction boundary mismatches the germline segment, possibly from a read error. The chain employs TRBV7-8 and TRBJ1-2; D remains unclear. Germline V gives CDR1 SGHVS, CDR2 FQNEAQ. The CDR3 sequence is 10 residues long. The CDR3 sequence: CASSPLEEDF. CDR3 DNA sequence: TGTGCCAGCAGCCCCCTCGAGGAGGACTTC. Variable domain in full (rest from reference TRBV7-8 and TRBJ1-2): GAGVSQSPRYKVAKRGQDVALRCDPISGHVSLFWYQQALGQGPEFLTYFQNEAQLDKSGLPSDRFFAERPEGSVSTLKIQRTQQEDSAVYLCASSPLEEDFGSGTRLTVV.

Many counts were recorded for this clonotype. V is TRBV29-1 and J is TRBJ2-7; a weak D match, TRBD1 (6 bases). Trimming removed 2 bases from V and 2 bases from J, with 13 bases in between. This CDR3 region has 14 residues. Germline-derived CDR1 and CDR2 are SQVTM and ANQGSEA. The CDR3: CSVEQAGVAYEQYF. In DNA form, the CDR3 reads TGCAGCGTTGAACAGGCAGGGGTCGCCTACGAGCAGTACTTC.

The table lists this clonotype with a few counts. J is TRBJ2-7 and V is TRBV11-2; D call uncertain. The germline V gene encodes CDR1 SGHAT and CDR2 FQNNGV. The CDR3 contains 14 residues. V was cut by 3 bases and J by 1 base, with 10 bases left in between. CDR3 amino acids: CASSFFADSYEQYF. The CDR3 DNA sequence: TGTGCCAGCAGCTTTTTCGCAGATTCCTACGAGCAGTACTTC.

This clonotype occurred a few times. The J gene is TRBJ1-2, the V gene TRBV12-3 or TRBV12-4, with TRBD1 matching over 7 bases. V lost 7 bases, J lost 4 bases, and 6 bases stayed unmatched. The CDR3 spans 13 residues. CDR3 nucleotide sequence: TGTGCCAGCACCCTGGGACAGTTCTATGGCTACACCTTC. It codes for CASTLGQFYGYTF.

This clonotype was recorded a few times. V usage is TRBV4-1 and J usage is TRBJ1-1; D not resolved. V was pared by 1 base and J by 4 bases, with 4 bases between. Germline V gene sequence: CDR1 MGHRA, CDR2 YSYEKL. The CDR3 has 12 residues. The CDR3 DNA follows: TGCGCCAGCAGCCAAGGTCCCACTGAAGCTTTCTTT. Encoded protein: CASSQGPTEAFF.

This clonotype was counted only a few times. The V gene is TRBV5-4, the J gene TRBJ1-2; D is undetermined. Germline CDR1 is SGHNT and CDR2 is YYREEE (reference sequence). The CDR3 extends over 13 amino acids. V was trimmed by 5 bases and J by 0 bases, leaving 8 bases between them. CDR3 amino acids: CASRDDSNYGYTF. DNA of the CDR3: TGTGCCAGCAGGGATGATTCTAACTATGGCTACACCTTC.

The CDR3 here is CASRYEMGGNQPQHF. CDR3 DNA sequence: TGTGCAAGTCGCTACGAGATGGGTGGCAATCAGCCCCAGCATTTT. J is TRBJ1-5 and V is TRBV12-2. TRBV12-2 constitutes a pseudogene. This CDR3 spans 15 amino acids.

The chain links TRBV7-9 to TRBJ2-2; TRBD1 matches at 11 bases. Germline CDR1 reads SEHNR; CDR2 reads FQNEAQ (reference sequence). The CDR3 is 16 amino acids. After removal of 3 bases from V and 8 bases from J, the junction contained 8 bases not matched to a gene. The CDR3 nucleotides are TGTGCCAGCAGCTTTTCCCGGACAGGGGGCGAAGGGGAGCTGTTTTTT. It encodes CASSFSRTGGEGELFF.

Ten or more counts support this clonotype. V usage is TRBV9 and J usage is TRBJ2-2; tentative D call: TRBD1 (6 bases). V gave up 4 bases and J gave up 2 bases, with 12 bases separating them. Germline CDR1 SGDLS, CDR2 YYNGEE. This CDR3 is 15 amino acids long. Here the CDR3 DNA reads TGTGCCAGCAGCTCTCGGGACAAAAACACCGGGGAGCTGTTTTTT. The encoded protein is CASSSRDKNTGELFF.